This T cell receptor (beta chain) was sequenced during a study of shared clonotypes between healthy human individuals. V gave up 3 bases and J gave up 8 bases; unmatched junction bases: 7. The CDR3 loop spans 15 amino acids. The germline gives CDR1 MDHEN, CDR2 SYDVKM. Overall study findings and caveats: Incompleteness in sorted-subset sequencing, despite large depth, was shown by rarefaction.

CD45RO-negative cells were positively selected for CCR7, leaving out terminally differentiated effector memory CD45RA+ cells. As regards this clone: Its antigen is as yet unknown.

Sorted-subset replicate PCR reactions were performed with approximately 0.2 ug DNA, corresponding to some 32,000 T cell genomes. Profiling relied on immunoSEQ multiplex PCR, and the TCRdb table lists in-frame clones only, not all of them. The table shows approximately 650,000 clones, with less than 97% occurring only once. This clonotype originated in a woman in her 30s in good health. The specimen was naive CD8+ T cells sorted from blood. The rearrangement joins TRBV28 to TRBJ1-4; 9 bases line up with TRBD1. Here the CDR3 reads CASSFPRDREEKLFF. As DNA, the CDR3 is TGTGCCAGCAGTTTCCCCCGGGACAGGGAGGAAAAACTGTTTTTT.